The clone carrying this TCR beta chain was counted a few times. What it binds is not known. The germline V gene has CDR1 SGDLS and CDR2 YYNGEE. This CDR3 has 18 amino acids. Unmatched junction bases numbered 16, after V lost 3 bases and J lost 3 bases. The sample comes from a study of T cell repertoires in cytomegalovirus infection. Overall study: Indications of both CMV infection and matching HLA type were provided by public TCR beta signatures. Findings and limits, study-wide: Ex vivo, HLA-C-restricted CMV-specific TCR beta clonotypes prevailed over the rest of the response. Cumulative frequency (of public TCR beta family members) identified carriers of CMV plus the relevant HLA.

TCRdb re-derived calls from the reads in MiXCR, one entry per CDR3 protein. Of about 490,000 distinct CDR3 sequences listed, approximately 15% are singletons. The sequence was obtained from a human donor in good health (CMV status not recorded). Some clones in this sample may be carry-over from other donors' samples. Sequenced input: CD8+ T cells from PBMCs. This rearrangement joins TRBV9 to TRBJ2-5; 8 bases agree with TRBD1. CDR3: CASSALDHGAGGKETQYF. The CDR3 coding sequence is TGTGCCAGCAGCGCCCTCGATCATGGAGCAGGGGGCAAAGAGACCCAGTACTTC.